This entry describes one T cell receptor beta chain. The antigen remains unidentified. Germline CDR1 is SGHRS and CDR2 is YFSETQ. CDR3 length: 16 amino acids. Germline trimming cut 4 bases from V and 2 bases from J; bases unmatched to any gene: 8. These data originate in a study of cytomegalovirus exposure and HLA in healthy donors. The wider study: Around 180 million T cells yielded around 120 million unique TCR beta sequences in earlier analysis. Overall study results and limits: Researchers catalogued under 200 TCR beta chains as cytomegalovirus-associated. For most subjects, TCR beta sequences were reported to predict HLA-A and HLA-B alleles with accuracy.

The primer mix had 60 Vbeta and 13 Jbeta primers. TCRdb's table, derived via immunoSEQ multiplex PCR, lists solely in-frame clones and lacks some. This sample has around 140,000 clones, with about 84% found just once. This TCR was recovered from a woman aged 18 to 35 in good health and CMV-seropositive. Material: PBMCs. The gene calls are TRBV5-1 and TRBJ2-3, with 9 positions matching TRBD1. CDR3 in amino acids: CASSPRTGVLTDTQYF. The CDR3 nucleotides read TGCGCCAGCAGCCCTAGGACAGGGGTCCTCACAGATACGCAGTATTTT. Variable domain in full (rest from reference TRBV5-1 and TRBJ2-3): KAGVTQTPRYLIKTRGQQVTLSCSPISGHRSVSWYQQTPGQGLQFLFEYFSETQRNKGNFPGRFSGRQFSNSRSEMNVSTLELGDSALYLCASSPRTGVLTDTQYFGPGTRLTVL.